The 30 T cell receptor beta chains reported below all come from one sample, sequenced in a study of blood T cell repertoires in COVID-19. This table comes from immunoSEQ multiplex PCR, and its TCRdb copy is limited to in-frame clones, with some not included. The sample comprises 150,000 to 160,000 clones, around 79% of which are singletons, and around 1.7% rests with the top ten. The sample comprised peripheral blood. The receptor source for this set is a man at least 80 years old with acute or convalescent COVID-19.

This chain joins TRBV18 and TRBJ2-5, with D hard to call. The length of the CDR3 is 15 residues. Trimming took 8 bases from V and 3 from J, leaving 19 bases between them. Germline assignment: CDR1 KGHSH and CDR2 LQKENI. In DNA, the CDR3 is TGTGCCAGCCAAGGCGGATTAACTCGAAAAGAGACCCAGTACTTC. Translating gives CASQGGLTRKETQYF.

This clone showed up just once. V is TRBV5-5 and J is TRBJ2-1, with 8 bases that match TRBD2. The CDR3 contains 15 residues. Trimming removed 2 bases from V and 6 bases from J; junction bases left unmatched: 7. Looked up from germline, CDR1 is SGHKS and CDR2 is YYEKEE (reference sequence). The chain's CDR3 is CASSLWVAGSNEQFF. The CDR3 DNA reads TGTGCCAGCAGCTTATGGGTAGCGGGGAGCAATGAGCAGTTCTTC.

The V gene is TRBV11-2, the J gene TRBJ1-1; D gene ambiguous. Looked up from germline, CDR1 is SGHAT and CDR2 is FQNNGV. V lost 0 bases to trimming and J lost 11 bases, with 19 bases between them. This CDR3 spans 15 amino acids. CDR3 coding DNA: TGTGCCAGCAGCTTAGATCCCCTCCCCTCGTCCTTTGCTTTCTTT. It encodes CASSLDPLPSSFAFF. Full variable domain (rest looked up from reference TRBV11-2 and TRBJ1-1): EAGVAQSPRYKIIEKRQSVAFWCNPISGHATLYWYQQILGQGPKLLIQFQNNGVVDDSQLPKDRFSAERLKGVDSTLKIQPAKLEDSAVYLCASSLDPLPSSFAFFGQGTRLTVV.

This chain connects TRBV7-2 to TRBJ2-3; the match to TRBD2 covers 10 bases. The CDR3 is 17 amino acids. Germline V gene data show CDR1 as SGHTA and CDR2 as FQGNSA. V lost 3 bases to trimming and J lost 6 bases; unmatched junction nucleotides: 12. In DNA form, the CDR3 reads TGTGCCAGCAGCTTGCTTAGCGGGGGGCCAAGGGGGGATACGCAGTATTTT. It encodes CASSLLSGGPRGDTQYF.

The CDR3, as DNA: TGTGCCATCAGGCAGGGACAGGGCCTCCAAGAGACCCAGTACTTC. Encoded protein: CAIRQGQGLQETQYF. The chain is built from TRBV10-3 and TRBJ2-5; 9 nucleotides align to TRBD1. Germline CDR1 reads ENHRY; CDR2 reads SYGVKD. This CDR3 comprises 15 residues. V was clipped by 6 bases and J by 1 base; unmatched bases: 6.

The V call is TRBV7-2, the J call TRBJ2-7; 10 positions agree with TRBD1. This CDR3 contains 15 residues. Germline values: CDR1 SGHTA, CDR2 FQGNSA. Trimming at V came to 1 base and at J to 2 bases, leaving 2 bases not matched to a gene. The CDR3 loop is CASSLEGTGAYEQYF. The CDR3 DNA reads TGTGCCAGCAGCTTAGAAGGGACAGGGGCCTACGAGCAGTACTTC.

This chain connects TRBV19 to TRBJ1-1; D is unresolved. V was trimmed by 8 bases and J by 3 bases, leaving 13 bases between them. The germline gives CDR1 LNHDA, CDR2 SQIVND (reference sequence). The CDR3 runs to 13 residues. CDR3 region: CASSYDQYTEAFF. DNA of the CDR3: TGTGCCAGTTCATACGATCAGTACACTGAAGCTTTCTTT.

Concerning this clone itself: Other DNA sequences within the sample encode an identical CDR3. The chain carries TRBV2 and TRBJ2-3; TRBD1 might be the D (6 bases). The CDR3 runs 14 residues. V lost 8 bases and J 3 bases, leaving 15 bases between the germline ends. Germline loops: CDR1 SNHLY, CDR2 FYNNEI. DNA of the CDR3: TGTGCCAGCCGGGACATACAAAATACAGATACGCAGTATTTT. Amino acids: CASRDIQNTDTQYF.

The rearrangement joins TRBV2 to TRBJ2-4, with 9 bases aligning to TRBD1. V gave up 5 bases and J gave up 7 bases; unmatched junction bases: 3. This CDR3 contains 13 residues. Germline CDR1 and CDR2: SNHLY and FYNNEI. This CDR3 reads CASSPGTGNIQYF. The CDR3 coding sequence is TGTGCCAGCAGTCCCGGGACAGGGAACATTCAGTACTTC.

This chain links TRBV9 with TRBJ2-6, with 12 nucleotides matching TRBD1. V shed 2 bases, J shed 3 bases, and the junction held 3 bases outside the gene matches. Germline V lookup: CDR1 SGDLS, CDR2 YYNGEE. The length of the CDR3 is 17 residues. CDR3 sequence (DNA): TGTGCCAGCAGCGTCGGGACAGGGGGCTTTGGGGCCAACGTCCTGACTTTC. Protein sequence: CASSVGTGGFGANVLTF.

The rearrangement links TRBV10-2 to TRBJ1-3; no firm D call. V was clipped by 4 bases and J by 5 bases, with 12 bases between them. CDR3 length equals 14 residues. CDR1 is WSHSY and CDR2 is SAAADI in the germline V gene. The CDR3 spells CASSVPGVRNTIYF. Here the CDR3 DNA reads TGCGCCAGCAGTGTTCCGGGAGTACGAAACACCATATATTTT.

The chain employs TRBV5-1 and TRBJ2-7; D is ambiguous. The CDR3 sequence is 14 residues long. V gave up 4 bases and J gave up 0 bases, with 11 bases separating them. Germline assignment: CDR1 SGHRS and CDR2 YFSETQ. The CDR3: CASSLDMSSYEQYF. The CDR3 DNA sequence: TGCGCCAGCAGCCTTGACATGAGCTCCTACGAGCAGTACTTC. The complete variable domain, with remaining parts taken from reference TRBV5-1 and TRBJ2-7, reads KAGVTQTPRYLIKTRGQQVTLSCSPISGHRSVSWYQQTPGQGLQFLFEYFSETQRNKGNFPGRFSGRQFSNSRSEMNVSTLELGDSALYLCASSLDMSSYEQYFGPGTRLTVT.

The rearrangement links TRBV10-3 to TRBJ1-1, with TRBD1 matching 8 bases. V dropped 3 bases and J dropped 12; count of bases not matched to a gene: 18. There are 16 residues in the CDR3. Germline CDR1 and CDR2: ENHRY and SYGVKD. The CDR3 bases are TGTGCCATCAGTGACGACAACCGTAGTCGGGACAGGTTGACTTTCTTT. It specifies CAISDDNRSRDRLTFF.

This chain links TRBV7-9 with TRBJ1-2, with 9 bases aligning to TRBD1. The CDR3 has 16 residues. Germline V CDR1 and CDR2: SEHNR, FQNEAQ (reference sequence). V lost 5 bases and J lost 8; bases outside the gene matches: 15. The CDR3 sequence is CASSPAGTGSSSGYTF. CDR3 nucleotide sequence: TGTGCCAGCAGCCCCGCCGGGACAGGGTCATCGAGCGGCTACACCTTC. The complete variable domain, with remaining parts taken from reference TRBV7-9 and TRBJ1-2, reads DTGVSQNPRHKITKRGQNVTFRCDPISEHNRLYWYRQTLGQGPEFLTYFQNEAQLEKSRLLSDRFSAERPKGSFSTLEIQRTEQGDSAMYLCASSPAGTGSSSGYTFGSGTRLTVV.

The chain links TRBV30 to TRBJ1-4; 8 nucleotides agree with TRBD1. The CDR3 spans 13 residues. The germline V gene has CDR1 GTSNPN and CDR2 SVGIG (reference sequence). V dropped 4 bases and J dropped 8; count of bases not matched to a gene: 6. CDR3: CAWNQGAREKLFF. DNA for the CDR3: TGTGCCTGGAACCAGGGGGCGCGAGAAAAACTGTTTTTT.

The CDR3 sequence is CASSPRQGGNTIYF. As DNA, the CDR3 is TGTGCCAGCTCACCACGACAGGGTGGAAACACCATATATTTT. The J gene is TRBJ1-3, the V gene TRBV18; 7 positions match TRBD1. CDR1 is KGHSH and CDR2 is LQKENI in the germline V gene. V shed 1 base, J shed 3 bases, and the junction held 0 bases outside the gene matches. The CDR3 is 14 amino acids.

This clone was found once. In DNA, the CDR3 is TGTGCCAGCAGCCGGGACAGGGTCGACACTGAAGCTTTCTTT. This codes for CASSRDRVDTEAFF. The genes are TRBV3-1 (or the pseudogene TRBV3-2) and TRBJ1-1, with TRBD1 matching 9 bases. Germline loops: CDR1 LGHDT, CDR2 YNNKEL (reference sequence). V trimming: 4 bases; J trimming: 3 bases; junction bases outside the gene matches: 3. This CDR3 contains 14 residues.

The CDR3 DNA follows: TGTGCCAGCAGCCCTCGTTACAGGGGGCGAATATCCTATGGCTACACCTTC. This sequence encodes CASSPRYRGRISYGYTF. The chain has TRBV7-6 and TRBJ1-2, with 9 bases identical to TRBD1. With V trimmed by 5 bases and J by 4 bases, 14 bases remained unmatched. The CDR3 has 17 amino acids. Germline V gives CDR1 SGHVS, CDR2 FNYEAQ.

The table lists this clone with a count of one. CDR3 sequence (DNA): TGTGCCAGCAACCTTCTTCCACTTCCCGGCACAGATACGCAGTATTTT. This encodes CASNLLPLPGTDTQYF. The chain employs TRBV7-2 and TRBJ2-3, with D uncertain. This CDR3 has 16 residues. Germline lookup yields CDR1 SGHTA and CDR2 FQGNSA. Between the trimmed V and J ends, which lost 7 bases and 1 base, there was a span of 18 bases.

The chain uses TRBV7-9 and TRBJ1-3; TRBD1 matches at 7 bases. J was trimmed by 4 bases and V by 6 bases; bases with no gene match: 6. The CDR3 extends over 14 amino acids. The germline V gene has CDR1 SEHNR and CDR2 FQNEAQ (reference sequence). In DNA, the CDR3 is TGTGCCAGCAGGGAACAGGGGCGAGGAAACACCATATATTTT. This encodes CASREQGRGNTIYF.

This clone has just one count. CDR3 amino acids: CASSLAMTAGATQYF. CDR3 nucleotide sequence: TGTGCCAGCAGCTTAGCGATGACAGCTGGGGCCACGCAGTATTTT. The rearrangement links TRBV7-8 to TRBJ2-3; D may be TRBD1 (5 bases). This CDR3 region has 15 residues. CDR1 is SGHVS and CDR2 is FQNEAQ in the germline V gene. Trimming took off 0 bases at V and 9 bases at J, with 16 bases between the two ends.

As DNA, the CDR3 is TGTGCCAGCGCGACAGGTCAGGGTTTTTTCTCTGAAGCTTTCTTT. Residues: CASATGQGFFSEAFF. This chain connects TRBV28 to TRBJ1-1; D might be TRBD1 (6 bases). Germline V gene sequence: CDR1 MDHEN, CDR2 SYDVKM. The V gene lost 8 bases and the J gene lost 6 bases, with 22 bases spanning the gap. This CDR3 is 15 amino acids long. Full variable domain (missing parts from reference TRBV28 and TRBJ1-1): DVKVTQSSRYLVKRTGEKVFLECVQDMDHENMFWYRQDPGLGLRLIYFSYDVKMKEKGDIPEGYSVSREKKERFSLILESASTNQTSMYLCASATGQGFFSEAFFGQGTRLTVV.

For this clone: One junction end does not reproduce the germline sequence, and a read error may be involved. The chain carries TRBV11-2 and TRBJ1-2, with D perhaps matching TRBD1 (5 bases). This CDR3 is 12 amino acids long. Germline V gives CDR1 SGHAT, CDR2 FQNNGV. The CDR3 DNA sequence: TGTGCCAGCAGCTTCGGGGGAGGACCCCTCGCCTTC. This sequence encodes CASSFGGGPLAF.

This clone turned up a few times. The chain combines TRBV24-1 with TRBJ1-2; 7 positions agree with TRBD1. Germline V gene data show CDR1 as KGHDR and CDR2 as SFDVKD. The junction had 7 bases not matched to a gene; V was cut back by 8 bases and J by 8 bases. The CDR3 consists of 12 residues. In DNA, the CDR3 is TGTGCCACCACAGACAGGGCCGGCGGCTACACCTTC. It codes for CATTDRAGGYTF.

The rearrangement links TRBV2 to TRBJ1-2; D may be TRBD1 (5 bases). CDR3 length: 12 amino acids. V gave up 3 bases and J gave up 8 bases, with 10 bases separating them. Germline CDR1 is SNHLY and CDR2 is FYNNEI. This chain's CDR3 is CASSDRVEGYTF. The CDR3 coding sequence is TGTGCCAGCAGTGACAGGGTGGAAGGCTACACCTTC. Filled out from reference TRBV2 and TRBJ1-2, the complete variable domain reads EPEVTQTPSHQVTQMGQEVILRCVPISNHLYFYWYRQILGQKVEFLVSFYNNEISEKSEIFDDQFSVERPDGSNFTLKIRSTKLEDSAMYFCASSDRVEGYTFGSGTRLTVV.

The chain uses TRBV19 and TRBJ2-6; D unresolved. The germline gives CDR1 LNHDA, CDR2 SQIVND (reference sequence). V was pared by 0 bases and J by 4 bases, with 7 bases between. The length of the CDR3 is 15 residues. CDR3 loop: CASSIDLDGANVLTF. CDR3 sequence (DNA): TGTGCCAGTAGTATAGATCTAGACGGGGCCAACGTCCTGACTTTC. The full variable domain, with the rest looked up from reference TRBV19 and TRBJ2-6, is DGGITQSPKYLFRKEGQNVTLSCEQNLNHDAMYWYRQDPGQGLRLIYYSQIVNDFQKGDIAEGYSVSREKKESFPLTVTSAQKNPTAFYLCASSIDLDGANVLTFGAGSRLTVL.

CDR3: CASSLAANRGYYGYTF. The CDR3 nucleotides read TGTGCCAGCAGCTTAGCGGCAAACAGGGGCTACTATGGCTACACCTTC. V is TRBV7-2 and J is TRBJ1-2; 7 positions agree with TRBD1. V was pared by 0 bases and J by 3 bases, with 7 bases of the junction left unmatched. Germline V gives CDR1 SGHTA, CDR2 FQGNSA. This CDR3 contains 16 residues.

The CDR3 loop is CASSLTGRGGQETQYF. Written as DNA, the CDR3 is TGTGCCAGCAGCTTAACGGGCCGGGGAGGGCAAGAGACCCAGTACTTC. The rearrangement uses TRBV11-2 and TRBJ2-5, with 7 nucleotides matching TRBD2. The CDR3 contains 16 residues. Trimming cost V 2 bases and J 2 bases; bases outside gene matches: 8. The germline V gene encodes CDR1 SGHAT and CDR2 FQNNGV.

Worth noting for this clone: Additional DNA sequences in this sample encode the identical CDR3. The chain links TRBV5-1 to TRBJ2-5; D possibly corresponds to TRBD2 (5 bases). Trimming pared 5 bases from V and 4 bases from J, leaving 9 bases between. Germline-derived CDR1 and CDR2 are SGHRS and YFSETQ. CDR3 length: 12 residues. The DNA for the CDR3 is TGCGCCAGCAGTAGAGAGGGAGAGACCCAGTACTTC. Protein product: CASSREGETQYF.

Written as DNA, the CDR3 is TGTGCTAGTGCGGGGGGGCTTAACAATGAGCAGTTCTTC. This sequence encodes CASAGGLNNEQFF. The chain uses TRBV12-5 and TRBJ2-1, with TRBD2 identical over 8 bases. With V trimmed by 7 bases and J by 5 bases, 4 bases remained unmatched. The CDR3 sequence is 13 residues long. CDR1 is LGHNT, CDR2 FRNRAP, per germline. Based on the CDR3 plus reference TRBV12-5 and TRBJ2-1, the full variable domain is DARVTQTPRHKVTEMGQEVTMRCQPILGHNTVFWYRQTMMQGLELLAYFRNRAPLDDSGMPKDRFSAEMPDATLATLKIQPSEPRDSAVYFCASAGGLNNEQFFGPGTRLTVL.